This T cell receptor beta chain was recovered during a study of early stage breast cancer tumors. CDR3 length equals 17 residues. Germline values: CDR1 SEHNR, CDR2 FQNEAQ (reference sequence). V lost 2 bases and J lost 2, with 15 bases in between. TCRdb's table, derived via immunoSEQ multiplex PCR, lists solely in-frame clones and lacks some. Among under 75,000 clones listed, around 80% were seen once. The rearrangement links TRBV7-9 to TRBJ2-2; D is tentatively TRBD1 or TRBD2 (5 bases each). The origin of this receptor is a person under 45 with breast cancer. Input material: blood. Here the CDR3 reads CASSLIARTPNTGELFF. In DNA, the CDR3 is TGTGCCAGCAGCTTAATAGCGAGGACACCCAACACCGGGGAGCTGTTTTTT.